Below, one TCR beta chain is given with its context. Its antigen is not known. This CDR3 is built from 15 residues. CDR1 and CDR2 (germline): MGHRA, YSYEKL. V was clipped by 0 bases and J by 6 bases, with 14 bases between them. The PCR employed 60 Vbeta primers together with 13 Jbeta primers. Produced via immunoSEQ multiplex PCR; TCRdb's table is partial and in-frame only. The sample gives roughly 190,000 clones, under 85% of which show up once; about 1.6% is in the top ten. This record belongs to a study of cytomegalovirus exposure and HLA in healthy donors. Study-wide results and limits: Prior analysis indicated that the majority of TCR beta V segments exhibited productivity approximately 87% or approximately 30% of the time. Rare sequences made up most TCRs, while some public TCRs were found in many donors.

The sequence came from a woman aged 18-29 years in good health and CMV-seronegative. Sequenced: PBMCs. This chain connects TRBV4-1 to TRBJ1-1, with D perhaps TRBD1 (5 bases). The CDR3 region has the DNA TGCGCCAGCAGCCAAGATTACGGGGGGAGGCCTGAAGCTTTCTTT. This gives the protein CASSQDYGGRPEAFF.